These T cell receptor beta chains were read from a single sample in a study of regulatory T cells in long-lasting Graves disease. Using its own MiXCR run on the multiplex PCR reads, TCRdb lists one record per CDR3 protein. The table shows 350,000 to 400,000 distinct CDR3 sequences, with about 17% occurring only once. The same specimen was also included in a second study, on T cells in Graves' hyperthyroidism and ophthalmopathy.

The specimen comprised peripheral blood mononuclear cells (PBMCs), sampled at new diagnosis, from a patient treated with antithyroid drugs. The origin of the receptors is a woman between 18 and 29 years old with Graves disease. Each CDR3 is given with its conserved first and last residue. The listing skips clone size in some rows; elsewhere it reads once, few, many or a size class.

V gene,clone size,CDR3 protein
TRBV5-5,.,CASSQPSNSYEQYF
TRBV11-1,.,CASSRSGTGRAGEPFF
TRBV2,many,CASSETSGSGGELFF
TRBV12-3/TRBV12-4,.,CASTSGTSGRGALGEQYF
TRBV20-1,many,CSARGPDSFNEKLFF
TRBV6-2/TRBV6-3,.,CASSYLTSVSGNTIYF
TRBV7-9,.,CASSFAGGFFNYGYTF
TRBV24-1,few,CATSGTSGKMGEQFF
TRBV7-9,.,CASSPTDRGLTGELFF
TRBV7-2,many,CASRKLAGVANTGELFF
TRBV5-1,many,CASSQMASGWSNEQFF
TRBV3-1,.,CASSRRLAGGPDTQYF
TRBV5-1,many,CASSLVRGTAADTQYF
TRBV5-1,.,CASSEGGDWWNQPQHF
TRBV6-5,.,CASSYSNAAHTEAFF
TRBV28,.,CASKLGEEAFF
TRBV19,.,CASRGESYSNQPQHF
TRBV6-1,few,CASSEARLRAGVNEQFF
TRBV2,many,CASSEAGVASNTQYF
TRBV27,.,CASSWGAGAYEQYF
TRBV20-1,many,CTTQSMNTEAFF
TRBV5-1,many,CASSLEGQLSYEQYF
TRBV30,many,CAWMVSDEAFF
TRBV5-5,many,CASSLVLVPPGEQYF
TRBV28,few,CASTLSGAPYGYTF
TRBV7-2,many,CASSLGQGNIDTEAFF
TRBV27,.,CASSLSGVPLYYGYTF
TRBV5-6,many,CASSPDYGAEAFF
TRBV5-6,many,CASSRRLAGLGNEQFF
TRBV12-5,few,CASGLGETQYF
TRBV27,few,CASSQRQGPYEQYF
TRBV19,few,CASGSDRGPDTQYF
TRBV5-1,many,CASRFSSTDTQYF